Below, 7 T cell receptor beta chains from the same sample are listed, as sequenced in a study of PD-1 blockade in classical Hodgkin lymphoma (dated by TCRdb to about 2020). This specimen's time point label, per the study, means: cycle 2 day 1 (C2D1) of nivolumab. Every trial patient had relapsed following autologous stem cell transplantation, and prior brentuximab vedotin exposure was what differed among cohorts A, B and C. Library generation was performed with the immunoSEQ multiplex PCR assay. Here the immuneACCESS table is served through TCRdb, limited to in-frame sequences with V and J called. Missing clones are a known gap in these copies; in checked studies unresolved V genes cover under half, and the rest lacks a known reason. Across this sample there are roughly 81,000 clones, with 85% to 95% seen only once. Over 2% of the sample rests with the top ten. Sequences were derived from peripheral blood mononuclear cells (PBMCs), sampled before the second cycle of nivolumab. All receptors come from a human donor with classical Hodgkin lymphoma.

The V gene is TRBV9, the J gene TRBJ2-7; 9 bases align to TRBD2. The germline V gene encodes CDR1 SGDLS and CDR2 YYNGEE. The CDR3 runs to 14 residues. V lost 4 bases and J lost 4; bases outside the gene matches: 6. CDR3 in DNA: TGTGCCAGCAGCACGACTAGCGGTACATACGAGCAGTACTTC. It specifies CASSTTSGTYEQYF.

The chain carries TRBV30 and TRBJ2-2, with 9 bases identical to TRBD2. The CDR3 has 15 amino acids. J gave up 0 bases and V 4 bases, and 3 bases lay outside the gene matches. Germline V gene data show CDR1 as GTSNPN and CDR2 as SVGIG (reference sequence). Written as DNA, the CDR3 is TGTGCCTGGAATCCTAGCGGGACGAACACCGGGGAGCTGTTTTTT. Translated, it gives CAWNPSGTNTGELFF.

The chain carries TRBV13 and TRBJ1-1; a possible D gene is TRBD1 (6 bases). With 9 bases removed from V and 5 bases from J, the gap between germline ends came to 19 bases. CDR3 length: 14 amino acids. The V gene's germline CDR1 is PRHDT and CDR2 FYEKMQ (reference sequence). CDR3 loop: CASSRQEGLTEAFF. The CDR3 DNA reads as TGTGCCAGTTCAAGACAGGAGGGGTTGACTGAAGCTTTCTTT.

The V gene is TRBV25-1, the J gene TRBJ1-3; 8 bases fit TRBD1. The length of the CDR3 is 18 residues. Trimming cost V 1 base and J 0 bases; bases outside gene matches: 8. CDR1 MGHDK and CDR2 SYGVNS come from the germline V gene. The CDR3, as DNA: TGTGCCAGCAGTGAATTTCAGGCAGGGGGCAGCTCTGGAAACACCATATATTTT. Translating it yields CASSEFQAGGSSGNTIYF.

The gene calls are TRBV28 and TRBJ2-1, with no clear D. Per the germline V gene, CDR1 is MDHEN and CDR2 is SYDVKM. The CDR3 spans 14 residues. Trimming cost V 6 bases and J 4 bases, with 13 bases left between them. As DNA, the CDR3 is TGTGCCAGCAGGATAGGGATTCGTTACAATGAGCAGTTCTTC. Translation: CASRIGIRYNEQFF.

This chain uses TRBV30 with TRBJ2-3; 7 positions agree with TRBD1. CDR1 and CDR2 (germline): GTSNPN, SVGIG (reference sequence). The CDR3 has 15 amino acids. J lost 4 bases, V lost 2 bases, and 9 bases had no gene match. CDR3 residues: CAWSSGQARPDTQYF. Written as DNA, the CDR3 is TGTGCCTGGAGTTCCGGACAGGCCAGACCAGATACGCAGTATTTT.

V is TRBV4-1 and J is TRBJ1-6; no clear D gene. Germline CDR1 is MGHRA and CDR2 is YSYEKL. V shed 8 bases and J shed 7 bases, with 12 bases lying between them. The CDR3 totals 13 residues. The CDR3 DNA is TGCGCCAGCCGATTCGTGGGGAATTCACCCCTCCACTTT. Translated, it gives CASRFVGNSPLHF.